This entry features one T cell receptor beta chain sequence. Its antigen is undetermined. With 9 bases clipped from V and 4 bases from J, the junction kept 5 bases outside the gene matches. Germline V gene sequence: CDR1 LNHDA, CDR2 SQIVND (reference sequence). The CDR3 runs 14 residues. Template switching added a universal primer site; cDNA carried unique molecular identifiers. TCRdb analysed the 5' RACE reads with MiXCR anew, one entry per CDR3 protein. The table has about 220,000 distinct CDR3 sequences, approximately 5.9% seen once; the top ten hold more than 12%. There were only healthy Caucasians among the donors. The record originates from a study of identical twins. Overall study results and limits: Twins' excess sharing was less marked for out-of-frame beta sequences.

This sample also appeared in a second study, on T cells expressing NK-cell markers. That work adds: Eight donors were sequenced, of whom seven were HCMV-seropositive, while the remaining one was HCMV-seronegative.

Sequencing used CD8+ T cells sorted from blood. This receptor was obtained from a woman aged 18-30 years in good health. The chain couples TRBV19 to TRBJ2-1; 11 positions match TRBD2. In DNA, the CDR3 is TGTGCCAGCACTAGCGGGAGTTCGTACAATGAGCAGTTCTTC. Protein: CASTSGSSYNEQFF.